The rows below give T cell receptor beta chains drawn from one sample of a study of cytomegalovirus exposure and HLA in healthy donors. Clones were read by immunoSEQ multiplex PCR, and TCRdb kept only the in-frame ones, dropping some. There are about 140,000 clones in the sample; roughly 80% occur only once, and more than 0.85% lies in the top ten. What was sequenced was PBMCs. Receptors originate from a man younger than 35 in good health and CMV-seronegative. The CDR3 runs from the conserved cysteine through the conserved F or W. Each record gives: V gene, D gene, J gene, clone size, CDR3 DNA, CDR3 protein. A D gene is named only where the DNA matches it firmly. For some rows the clone size is stated as once, few or many, or as a class when expanded; others skip it.

TRBV6-1,TRBD1,TRBJ2-7,-,TGTGCCAGCAGTGTTGACAGGGCCTACGAGCAGTACTTC,CASSVDRAYEQYF
TRBV7-4,TRBD1,TRBJ2-7,-,TGTGCCAGCGGCCGGGACAGGTGCTCCTACGAGCAGTACTTC,CASGRDRCSYEQYF
TRBV27,-,TRBJ1-5,-,TGTGCCAGCAGTTACGGGGGTCAGCCCCAGCATTTT,CASSYGGQPQHF
TRBV2,-,TRBJ2-7,-,TGTGCCAGCGGGGGCCAGGAGCCCTACGAGCAGTACTTC,CASGGQEPYEQYF
TRBV18,-,TRBJ2-5,-,TGTGCCAGCTCACCTACCAACCTCAGGGGCCAAGAGACCCAGTACTTC,CASSPTNLRGQETQYF
TRBV18,-,TRBJ1-3,-,TGTGCCAGCTCAACCAGGGGCCCTGGAAACACCATATATTTT,CASSTRGPGNTIYF
TRBV10-3,TRBD1,TRBJ2-1,few,TGTGCCATCAGTGAGAGGAGAATAGGACAGGGTCTTCCCTACAATGAGCAGTTCTTC,CAISERRIGQGLPYNEQFF
TRBV5-5,TRBD1,TRBJ1-1,-,TGTGCCAGCAGCTACCCACCGGGACAGGGTCGGACTGAAGCTTTCTTT,CASSYPPGQGRTEAFF
TRBV6-1,-,TRBJ1-6,few,TGTGCCAGCAGTGAAGTAGGGAGTTCACCCCTCCACTTT,CASSEVGSSPLHF
TRBV5-6,-,TRBJ1-1,few,TGTGCCAGCAGCTTGGCAGGGGTCACTGAAGCTTTCTTT,CASSLAGVTEAFF
TRBV4-3,-,TRBJ2-1,once,TGCGCCAGCAGCCCCGACCCGGCAGGGAAATATGAGCAGTTCTTC,CASSPDPAGKYEQFF
TRBV30,TRBD1,TRBJ1-5,-,TGTGCCTGGAGCAGGGGGCAAGGTCAGCCCCAGCATTTT,CAWSRGQGQPQHF
TRBV7-2,-,TRBJ1-2,-,TGTGCCAGCAGCTTAGGTATGGGTCAGGCCTATGGCTACACCTTC,CASSLGMGQAYGYTF
TRBV5-6,-,TRBJ2-4,-,TGTGCCAGCAGCTTACGGAGAGGGTTAGCCAAAAACATTCAGTACTTC,CASSLRRGLAKNIQYF
TRBV11-2,-,TRBJ1-2,-,TGTGCCAGCAGCTTAGACTCAGGGAAGGGTTACTATGGCTACACCTTC,CASSLDSGKGYYGYTF
TRBV27,-,TRBJ1-5,-,TGTGCCAGCAGTAGAGCGGCGACGGCCAATCAGCCCCAGCATTTT,CASSRAATANQPQHF
TRBV10-3,-,TRBJ1-6,few,TGTGCCATCAGGGAGGAACCGAGCTCCTATAATTCACCCCTCCACTTT,CAIREEPSSYNSPLHF
TRBV5-1,TRBD2,TRBJ2-5,-,TGCGCCAGCAGCAGTACTAGCGGGGGCGAGACCCAGTACTTC,CASSSTSGGETQYF
TRBV9,-,TRBJ2-1,once,TGTGCCAGCAGCGTCGACAGTAGCTCCTACAATGAGCAGTTCTTC,CASSVDSSSYNEQFF
TRBV14,TRBD1,TRBJ2-1,-,TGTGCCAGCAGCCAGTTGACAGGGGCGCGTGAGCAGTTCTTC,CASSQLTGAREQFF
TRBV6-5,-,TRBJ1-2,-,TGTGCCAGCAGACTCGACAGTGTCTATGGCTACACCTTC,CASRLDSVYGYTF
TRBV7-7,-,TRBJ1-1,-,TGTGCTAGCAGCTTAGGGCAGAACACTGAAGCTTTCTTT,CASSLGQNTEAFF
TRBV28,TRBD1,TRBJ2-7,-,TGTGCCAGCAGTCGGGACAGACTCTTAAGCTCCTACGAGCAGTACTTC,CASSRDRLLSSYEQYF
TRBV7-6,-,TRBJ2-2,-,TGTGCCAGCAGCTTAGATCAGTCGTCGAACACCGGGGAGCTGTTTTTT,CASSLDQSSNTGELFF
TRBV5-1,-,TRBJ1-1,-,TGCGCCAGCAGCATCTCCGTTCGGGCTGAAGCTTTCTTT,CASSISVRAEAFF
TRBV5-4,TRBD1,TRBJ1-1,-,TGTGCCAGCAGCTCCCGAAACCAGGGGGCTATTGAAGCTTTCTTT,CASSSRNQGAIEAFF
TRBV2,-,TRBJ2-1,few,TGTGCCAGCAGTGACAGGCCCACCTACAATGAGCAGTTCTTC,CASSDRPTYNEQFF
TRBV2,-,TRBJ1-1,once,TGTGCCAGCAGTGAAGCAGGTGCAGGGTCTGAAGCTTTCTTT,CASSEAGAGSEAFF
TRBV5-1,-,TRBJ1-5,-,TGCGCCAGCAGCTTGGGGCAGGGTCCGTCTCAGCCCCAGCATTTT,CASSLGQGPSQPQHF
TRBV7-2,TRBD1,TRBJ1-1,-,TGTGCCAGCAGCCCGGGACAGGGGGCACCTGAAGCTTTCTTT,CASSPGQGAPEAFF
TRBV6-1,-,TRBJ1-2,-,TGTGCCAGCAGTGAAGCCCCCAGCGGGAGTGGCTACACCTTC,CASSEAPSGSGYTF
TRBV9,TRBD1,TRBJ1-3,-,TGTGCCAGCAGCCCTTTACAGGGGAGTGGAAACACCATATATTTT,CASSPLQGSGNTIYF
TRBV11-1,-,TRBJ1-2,-,TGTGCCAGCAGCTTAGGTCGGGGGTATGGCTACACCTTC,CASSLGRGYGYTF
TRBV5-1,-,TRBJ2-1,-,TGCGCCAGCAGCTCGGTTGGGGGAGGGGGCTCCTACAATGAGCAGTTCTTC,CASSSVGGGGSYNEQFF
TRBV5-1,TRBD2,TRBJ2-7,-,TGCGCCAGCAGCTTCCTAGCGGGGGGATACGAGCAGTACTTC,CASSFLAGGYEQYF
TRBV7-8,TRBD1,TRBJ1-2,-,TGTGCCAGCAGCTTAGACAGGGGTTTAGAAGGCTACACCTTC,CASSLDRGLEGYTF
TRBV10-3,TRBD1,TRBJ1-2,-,TGTGCCATCAGTGCCAGACAGGGAAAGAAGGATAACTATGGCTACACCTTC,CAISARQGKKDNYGYTF
TRBV10-3,-,TRBJ1-5,-,TGTGCCATCAGTGAGGGGCATAGCAATCAGCCCCAGCATTTT,CAISEGHSNQPQHF
TRBV27,-,TRBJ1-1,-,TGTGCCAGCAGTTTGGCCCCCAGTGCTAACACTGAAGCTTTCTTT,CASSLAPSANTEAFF